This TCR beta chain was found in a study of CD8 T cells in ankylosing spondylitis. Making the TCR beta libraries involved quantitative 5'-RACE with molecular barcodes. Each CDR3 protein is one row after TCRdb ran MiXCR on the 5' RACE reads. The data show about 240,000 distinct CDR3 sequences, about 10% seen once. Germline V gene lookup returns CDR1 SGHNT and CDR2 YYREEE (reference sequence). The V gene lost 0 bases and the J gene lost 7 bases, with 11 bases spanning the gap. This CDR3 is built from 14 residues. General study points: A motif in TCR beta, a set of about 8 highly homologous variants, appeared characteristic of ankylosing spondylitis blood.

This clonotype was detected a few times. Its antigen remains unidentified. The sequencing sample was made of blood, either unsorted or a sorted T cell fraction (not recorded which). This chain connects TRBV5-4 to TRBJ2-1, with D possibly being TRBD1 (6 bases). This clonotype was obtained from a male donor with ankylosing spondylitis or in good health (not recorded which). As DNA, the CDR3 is TGTGCCAGCAGCTTGGAGGTCACAGGGAATGAGCAGTTCTTC. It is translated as CASSLEVTGNEQFF.